These T cell receptor beta chains were read from a single sample in a study of identical twins. TCRdb called the 5' RACE reads again in MiXCR, with one record for every CDR3 protein. The sample carries over 550,000 distinct CDR3 sequences, less than 9% recorded once. This same sample was also taken into another study, of yellow fever vaccine responses in identical twins.

Specimen: PBMCs. These receptors came from a young woman in good health. Both conserved end residues are part of each CDR3. D genes are given only for firm matches. Part of the rows lack a size; the others show once, few, many or a class for expanded clones.

>TRBV7-9|TRBJ2-1|TRBD1|many
TGTGCCAGCAGCTGGGACAGCTACAATGAGCAGTTCTTC
CASSWDSYNEQFF
>TRBV9|TRBJ2-1|-|many
TGTGCCAGCAGCGTAGACAATGAGCAGTTCTTC
CASSVDNEQFF
>TRBV5-1|TRBJ2-1|TRBD2|many
TGCGCCAGCAGCTTGAACCAGCGGGGGCCCTACAATGAGCAGTTCTTC
CASSLNQRGPYNEQFF
>TRBV7-6|TRBJ2-7|-|-
TGTGCCAGCAGCTTAGTGGTAGGAGCGGCCTACGAGCAGTACTTC
CASSLVVGAAYEQYF
>TRBV12-3/TRBV12-4|TRBJ2-4|-|many
TGTGCCAGCCAGGCCCTCACGGCCAAAAACATTCAGTACTTC
CASQALTAKNIQYF
>TRBV19|TRBJ1-5|-|few
TGTGCCAGTAGTATGAGGCAACAGCCCCAGCATTTT
CASSMRQQPQHF
>TRBV21-1|TRBJ1-1|-|many
TGTGCCAGCAACCCAGACAGGTGTCTGAACACTGAAGCTTTCTTT
CASNPDRCLNTEAFF
>TRBV5-1|TRBJ2-5|-|many
TGCGCCAGCAGCTTGGGACGGTTCCAAGAGACCCAGTACTTC
CASSLGRFQETQYF
>TRBV4-2|TRBJ1-3|-|few
TGTGCCAGCAGCCAAGATTTCGGGGGAAACACCATATATTTT
CASSQDFGGNTIYF
>TRBV24-1|TRBJ2-3|-|many
TGTGCCACCAGACCGCGGGAACGAGATACGCAGTATTTT
CATRPRERDTQYF
>TRBV29-1|TRBJ2-5|-|-
TGCAGCGGTGAGGGCTCGGAGACCCAGTACTTC
CSGEGSETQYF
>TRBV24-1|TRBJ2-2|-|-
TGTGCCACCAGTGACCCCGTGGGGGGAGGCCCATTTCGGACCGGGGAGCTGTTTTTT
CATSDPVGGGPFRTGELFF
>TRBV28|TRBJ2-3|TRBD2|-
TGTGCCATCAGTTCACGCCTTCTAGCGGGGGGCCGCACAGATACGCAGTATTTT
CAISSRLLAGGRTDTQYF
>TRBV4-2|TRBJ1-3|-|-
TGTGCCAGCAGCCAAGAAGTTGGTCAGGGAATCTCTGGAAACACCATATATTTT
CASSQEVGQGISGNTIYF
>TRBV5-1|TRBJ1-1|-|-
TGCGCCACCTCGGGGGGGGCAGGGGAAAACACTGAAGCTTTCTTT
CATSGGAGENTEAFF
>TRBV4-1|TRBJ1-4|TRBD1|few
TGCGCCAGCAGCCAAACACAGGGGGGTACTAATGAAAAACTGTTTTTT
CASSQTQGGTNEKLFF
>TRBV10-3|TRBJ2-6|-|-
TGTGCCATCAGTGAAGCCAGGGTGAGCGGGGCCAACGTCCTGACTTTC
CAISEARVSGANVLTF
>TRBV7-7|TRBJ2-3|-|-
TGTGCCAGCAGCTTCACCCCGGCGGGCACAGATACGCAGTATTTT
CASSFTPAGTDTQYF
>TRBV5-6|TRBJ1-1|-|many
TGTGCCAGCAGCTCGGATCGGGTGCGCGCTTTCTTT
CASSSDRVRAFF
>TRBV12-3/TRBV12-4|TRBJ1-5|-|many
TGTGCCAGCAGTTTAGAGGGAGGGGTTAGCAATCAGCCCCAGCATTTT
CASSLEGGVSNQPQHF
>TRBV5-1|TRBJ1-2|-|-
TGCGCCAGCAGCTTGTGGTCGGAGGGACGAGGCGGCTATGGCTACACCTTC
CASSLWSEGRGGYGYTF
>TRBV2|TRBJ2-7|TRBD2|many
TGTGCCAGCAGTGAAGGGACTAGCGGCACCTACGAGCAGTACTTC
CASSEGTSGTYEQYF
>TRBV29-1|TRBJ1-5|-|few
TGCAGCGTTGTTATCCCAGGAGATAGCAATCAGCCCCAGCATTTT
CSVVIPGDSNQPQHF
>TRBV10-3|TRBJ2-4|-|-
TGTGCCACCAGTTCCAGGGCCGTGCAAAACATTCAGTACTTC
CATSSRAVQNIQYF
>TRBV10-3|TRBJ1-1|-|few
TGTGCCATCAGTGAGGGAGACACTGAAGCTTTCTTT
CAISEGDTEAFF
>TRBV29-1|TRBJ2-1|-|once
TGCAGCGTTGAAGCGGCCTACAATGAGCAGTTCTTC
CSVEAAYNEQFF